This T cell receptor (beta chain) was identified in a study of T-cell memory formation after mild COVID-19. This clonotype was seen more than once but under ten times. Its specificity is unknown. TCRdb reanalysed the 5' RACE reads using MiXCR and keeps one entry per CDR3 protein. The sample lists approximately 240,000 distinct CDR3 sequences; roughly 15% were seen once. The CDR3 runs to 14 residues. V shed 1 base, J shed 2 bases, and the junction held 1 base outside the gene matches. From germline, CDR1 is DFQATT and CDR2 SNEGSKA (reference sequence). General study points: Pre-infection memory showed some responding clones, and this suggested that cross-reactive memory joined. Most CD4+ clones that shrank were in CM and EM, while CD8+ ones turned up in EMRA.

The gene calls are TRBV20-1 and TRBJ2-7; 11 bases map to TRBD1. This TCR was sampled from a man between 18 and 35 years old who had mild COVID-19 (a few samples of this study predate the infection). Cell type and time point are not known. Sample: PBMCs or a T cell subset sorted from them (not recorded which). The CDR3 loop is CSARGDRGTYEQYF. In nucleotides, the CDR3 is TGCAGTGCTAGAGGGGACAGGGGGACCTACGAGCAGTACTTC.